Listed below are T cell receptor beta chains from one sample, sequenced in a study of response to subunit inactivated influenza vaccine. TCRdb redid the calling of the RT-PCR reads with MiXCR, one entry per CDR3 protein. The sample includes 400,000 to 650,000 distinct CDR3 sequences, 7.2% of them seen just once. The material was PBMCs from blood, obtained around 25 months after vaccination. The receptor source for this set is a man aged 50-75 years who received an inactivated influenza vaccine. Both conserved end residues are part of each CDR3. A D gene is named only where the DNA matches it firmly. Only part of the rows carry a size: once, few, many, or a class if the clone is expanded.

v_call: TRBV21-1
clone_size: few
d_call: NA
j_call: TRBJ2-1
cdr3_aa: CASSKVEREGNEQFF
cdr3_nt: TGTGCCAGCAGCAAAGTCGAGAGGGAGGGGAATGAGCAGTTCTTC

v_call: TRBV29-1
clone_size: few
d_call: NA
j_call: TRBJ2-7
cdr3_aa: CSVEEDGAYEQYF
cdr3_nt: TGCAGCGTTGAAGAGGACGGAGCCTACGAGCAGTACTTC

v_call: TRBV29-1
clone_size: many
d_call: TRBD2
j_call: TRBJ2-1
cdr3_aa: CSVGGGLGEQFF
cdr3_nt: TGCAGCGTTGGCGGGGGTTTGGGTGAGCAGTTCTTC

v_call: TRBV12-3/TRBV12-4
clone_size: many
d_call: TRBD2
j_call: TRBJ2-4
cdr3_aa: CASTLTSGGSDQYF
cdr3_nt: TGTGCCAGCACTTTGACTAGCGGGGGTTCCGACCAGTACTTC

v_call: TRBV5-1
clone_size: NA
d_call: NA
j_call: TRBJ2-2
cdr3_aa: CASSSSDSGELFF
cdr3_nt: TGCGCCAGCAGCTCGAGCGACTCGGGGGAGCTGTTTTTT

v_call: TRBV18
clone_size: few
d_call: NA
j_call: TRBJ1-1
cdr3_aa: CASSPSPGIMNTEAFF
cdr3_nt: TGTGCCAGCTCACCAAGCCCAGGGATCATGAACACTGAAGCTTTCTTT

v_call: TRBV28
clone_size: many
d_call: TRBD1
j_call: TRBJ2-1
cdr3_aa: CASRTGNYNEQFF
cdr3_nt: TGTGCCAGCCGGACAGGGAATTACAATGAGCAGTTCTTC

v_call: TRBV12-3/TRBV12-4
clone_size: many
d_call: NA
j_call: TRBJ2-3
cdr3_aa: CASSLFGGTDTQYF
cdr3_nt: TGTGCCAGCAGTTTGTTCGGGGGCACAGATACGCAGTATTTT

v_call: TRBV28
clone_size: few
d_call: NA
j_call: TRBJ2-3
cdr3_aa: CASSFGRFEIVNTDTQYF
cdr3_nt: TGTGCCAGCAGTTTTGGCCGGTTTGAGATCGTAAACACAGATACGCAGTATTTT

v_call: TRBV20-1
clone_size: once
d_call: NA
j_call: TRBJ2-7
cdr3_aa: CSARPGHRSSYEQYF
cdr3_nt: TGCAGTGCTAGACCCGGACACAGGAGCTCCTACGAGCAGTACTTC

v_call: TRBV29-1
clone_size: NA
d_call: TRBD2
j_call: TRBJ2-7
cdr3_aa: CSVRPTSGHSYEQYF
cdr3_nt: TGCAGCGTTCGACCAACTAGCGGACACTCCTACGAGCAGTACTTC

v_call: TRBV24-1
clone_size: few
d_call: TRBD2
j_call: TRBJ2-7
cdr3_aa: CATSPSGGNSYEQYF
cdr3_nt: TGTGCCACCAGCCCCTCGGGAGGGAACTCCTACGAGCAGTACTTC

v_call: TRBV20-1
clone_size: few
d_call: NA
j_call: TRBJ1-5
cdr3_aa: CSARVSGRAFTEPQHF
cdr3_nt: TGCAGTGCTAGAGTTTCGGGCAGGGCCTTTACGGAGCCCCAGCATTTT

v_call: TRBV12-3/TRBV12-4
clone_size: NA
d_call: NA
j_call: TRBJ2-2
cdr3_aa: CASRRVADTGELFF
cdr3_nt: TGTGCCAGCAGGAGAGTGGCTGACACCGGGGAGCTGTTTTTT

v_call: TRBV4-3
clone_size: many
d_call: TRBD2
j_call: TRBJ2-5
cdr3_aa: CASSQDHVSGGAEETQYF
cdr3_nt: TGCGCCAGCAGCCAAGATCATGTGAGCGGGGGGGCCGAAGAGACCCAGTACTTC

v_call: TRBV5-5
clone_size: many
d_call: TRBD1
j_call: TRBJ2-7
cdr3_aa: CASSSTGTAYEQYF
cdr3_nt: TGTGCCAGCAGCTCTACCGGGACAGCCTACGAGCAGTACTTC

v_call: TRBV6-5
clone_size: few
d_call: NA
j_call: TRBJ1-3
cdr3_aa: CASSSALGRGSSGNTIYF
cdr3_nt: TGTGCCAGCAGTTCCGCCTTGGGTCGGGGTTCCTCTGGAAACACCATATATTTT

v_call: TRBV7-9
clone_size: many
d_call: NA
j_call: TRBJ1-2
cdr3_aa: CASSLGQNNYGYTF
cdr3_nt: TGTGCCAGCAGCTTAGGACAGAACAACTATGGCTACACCTTC

v_call: TRBV4-2
clone_size: few
d_call: NA
j_call: TRBJ2-1
cdr3_aa: CASSTQGGAVYNEQFF
cdr3_nt: TGTGCCAGCAGCACGCAGGGGGGGGCGGTCTACAATGAGCAGTTCTTC

v_call: TRBV20-1
clone_size: many
d_call: NA
j_call: TRBJ2-3
cdr3_aa: CSARDPYTQYF
cdr3_nt: TGCAGTGCTAGAGATCCATATACGCAGTATTTT

v_call: TRBV5-1
clone_size: NA
d_call: NA
j_call: TRBJ2-7
cdr3_aa: CASSIGDSYEQYF
cdr3_nt: TGCGCCAGCAGCATCGGGGACTCCTACGAGCAGTACTTC

v_call: TRBV6-2/TRBV6-3
clone_size: few
d_call: TRBD1
j_call: TRBJ2-7
cdr3_aa: CASSYTDRGAQYF
cdr3_nt: TGTGCCAGCAGTTACACGGACAGGGGAGCGCAGTACTTC

v_call: TRBV20-1
clone_size: few
d_call: NA
j_call: TRBJ2-4
cdr3_aa: CSAILTGKAKNIQYF
cdr3_nt: TGCAGTGCTATCCTCACTGGGAAAGCCAAAAACATTCAGTACTTC

v_call: TRBV15
clone_size: few
d_call: NA
j_call: TRBJ1-2
cdr3_aa: CATSRESDPLYGYTF
cdr3_nt: TGTGCCACCAGCAGAGAATCGGACCCCCTCTATGGCTACACCTTC

v_call: TRBV20-1
clone_size: few
d_call: NA
j_call: TRBJ1-1
cdr3_aa: CSATVGDVTEAFF
cdr3_nt: TGCAGTGCTACCGTAGGAGACGTAACTGAAGCTTTCTTT

v_call: TRBV28
clone_size: many
d_call: NA
j_call: TRBJ1-4
cdr3_aa: CASSPLGGAHEKLFF
cdr3_nt: TGTGCCAGCAGTCCCCTCGGGGGGGCGCATGAAAAACTGTTTTTT

v_call: TRBV5-1
clone_size: NA
d_call: NA
j_call: TRBJ2-1
cdr3_aa: CASSLDPTYNEQFF
cdr3_nt: TGCGCCAGCAGCTTGGACCCCACGTACAATGAGCAGTTCTTC

v_call: TRBV5-1
clone_size: NA
d_call: NA
j_call: TRBJ2-1
cdr3_aa: CASSPGLSNEQFF
cdr3_nt: TGCGCCAGCAGCCCGGGACTCTCCAATGAGCAGTTCTTC

v_call: TRBV28
clone_size: NA
d_call: NA
j_call: TRBJ2-7
cdr3_aa: CASSLVERSSYEQYF
cdr3_nt: TGTGCCAGCAGTTTAGTCGAGCGGAGCTCCTACGAGCAGTACTTC

v_call: TRBV3-1
clone_size: NA
d_call: NA
j_call: TRBJ1-1
cdr3_aa: CASKARGEAFF
cdr3_nt: TGTGCCAGCAAAGCCAGGGGTGAAGCTTTCTTT

v_call: TRBV5-1
clone_size: many
d_call: TRBD1
j_call: TRBJ2-4
cdr3_aa: CASSLEDRDRNIQYF
cdr3_nt: TGCGCCAGCAGCTTGGAAGACAGGGATAGGAACATTCAGTACTTC

v_call: TRBV12-3/TRBV12-4
clone_size: NA
d_call: NA
j_call: TRBJ1-2
cdr3_aa: CASSLHGPTNYGYTF
cdr3_nt: TGTGCCAGCAGTTTGCATGGACCCACTAACTATGGCTACACCTTC

v_call: TRBV30
clone_size: NA
d_call: NA
j_call: TRBJ1-2
cdr3_aa: CAWSWTWGYTF
cdr3_nt: TGTGCCTGGAGTTGGACCTGGGGCTACACCTTC

v_call: TRBV7-2
clone_size: few
d_call: NA
j_call: TRBJ2-5
cdr3_aa: CASSPDWSQETQYF
cdr3_nt: TGTGCCAGCAGCCCGGACTGGAGCCAAGAGACCCAGTACTTC

v_call: TRBV20-1
clone_size: NA
d_call: TRBD2
j_call: TRBJ2-1
cdr3_aa: CSARDAGTSGMSEQFF
cdr3_nt: TGCAGTGCTAGAGATGCCGGGACTAGCGGGATGAGTGAGCAGTTCTTC

v_call: TRBV15
clone_size: few
d_call: TRBD2
j_call: TRBJ2-7
cdr3_aa: CATSIEAGGSYEQYF
cdr3_nt: TGTGCCACCAGCATTGAAGCGGGAGGATCCTACGAGCAGTACTTC

v_call: TRBV28
clone_size: many
d_call: TRBD1
j_call: TRBJ2-7
cdr3_aa: CASREQGASYEQYF
cdr3_nt: TGTGCCAGCAGGGAACAGGGGGCCTCCTACGAGCAGTACTTC

v_call: TRBV27
clone_size: many
d_call: NA
j_call: TRBJ2-3
cdr3_aa: CASSLTWTDTQYF
cdr3_nt: TGTGCCAGCAGTCTAACCTGGACAGATACGCAGTATTTT

v_call: TRBV19
clone_size: NA
d_call: NA
j_call: TRBJ1-2
cdr3_aa: CASSILTDNYGYTF
cdr3_nt: TGTGCCAGTAGTATCTTGACAGACAACTATGGCTACACCTTC

v_call: TRBV20-1
clone_size: few
d_call: NA
j_call: TRBJ2-7
cdr3_aa: CSAYLSTRPYEQYF
cdr3_nt: TGCAGTGCTTACCTTTCGACTAGACCGTACGAGCAGTACTTC

v_call: TRBV6-5
clone_size: NA
d_call: NA
j_call: TRBJ1-6
cdr3_aa: CASSSDGGYNSPLHF
cdr3_nt: TGTGCCAGCAGTTCTGACGGGGGGTATAATTCACCCCTCCACTTT

v_call: TRBV6-2/TRBV6-3
clone_size: few
d_call: NA
j_call: TRBJ2-1
cdr3_aa: CASRRGAGNNEQFF
cdr3_nt: TGTGCCAGCAGGCGGGGTGCTGGAAACAATGAGCAGTTCTTC

v_call: TRBV7-9
clone_size: few
d_call: NA
j_call: TRBJ2-7
cdr3_aa: CASSDSGFLEQYF
cdr3_nt: TGTGCCAGCAGCGACTCGGGTTTTTTGGAGCAGTACTTC

v_call: TRBV11-2
clone_size: NA
d_call: NA
j_call: TRBJ2-3
cdr3_aa: CASSLVFLSPASTDTQYF
cdr3_nt: TGTGCCAGCAGCTTAGTTTTCCTTTCCCCGGCGAGCACAGATACGCAGTATTTT

v_call: TRBV5-5
clone_size: many
d_call: TRBD1
j_call: TRBJ1-1
cdr3_aa: CASCSGGWTEAFF
cdr3_nt: TGTGCCAGCTGCTCAGGGGGGTGGACTGAAGCTTTCTTT